This TCR beta chain was recorded in a study of blood T cell repertoires in COVID-19. The wider study: T cells, B-cell-depleted T cells, or PBMCs supplied cDNA or gDNA.

Original processing notes: How many nucleated cells were present was estimated from reference gene primer amplification. Assay: immunoSEQ multiplex PCR; the TCRdb copy retains only in-frame clones and omits some. V, J and clone size derive from that table, while D and trimming were established from the DNA sequence. The table includes just under 90,000 clones, around nine tenths detected once. The CDR3 sequence is 14 residues long. Germline CDR1 and CDR2: MNHEY and SVGAGI. Trimming shortened V by 2 bases and J by 7 bases, and 11 bases separated the two germline ends. Sequencing input: peripheral blood. The chain joins TRBV6-5 to TRBJ1-4; tentative D call: TRBD1 (6 bases). The receptor was isolated from a man in his fifties or sixties with acute or convalescent COVID-19. The CDR3 DNA follows: TGTGCCAGCAGTTACGGCAGGGGTAGTGAAAAACTGTTTTTT. Translating gives CASSYGRGSEKLFF.